This TCR beta chain is drawn from a study of early T cells in non-severe SARS-CoV-2 infection. Tagging with unique molecular identifiers was applied to individual cDNA molecules. One entry per CDR3 protein, called by TCRdb with MiXCR from the 5' RACE reads. Among some 58,000 distinct CDR3 sequences listed, about 11% were seen once. Per germline, CDR1 SGHRS and CDR2 YFSETQ. This CDR3 has 12 residues. V was clipped by 3 bases and J by 4 bases, with 6 bases between them. The chain couples TRBV5-1 to TRBJ2-3, with TRBD2 as a possible D gene (6 bases). This TCR came from an adult who was a healthcare worker with PCR-confirmed SARS-CoV-2 infection or an uninfected control (not recorded which). The starting material was whole blood, obtained at baseline. The CDR3 sequence: CASSWGADTQYF. CDR3 bases: TGCGCCAGCAGCTGGGGGGCAGATACGCAGTATTTT.